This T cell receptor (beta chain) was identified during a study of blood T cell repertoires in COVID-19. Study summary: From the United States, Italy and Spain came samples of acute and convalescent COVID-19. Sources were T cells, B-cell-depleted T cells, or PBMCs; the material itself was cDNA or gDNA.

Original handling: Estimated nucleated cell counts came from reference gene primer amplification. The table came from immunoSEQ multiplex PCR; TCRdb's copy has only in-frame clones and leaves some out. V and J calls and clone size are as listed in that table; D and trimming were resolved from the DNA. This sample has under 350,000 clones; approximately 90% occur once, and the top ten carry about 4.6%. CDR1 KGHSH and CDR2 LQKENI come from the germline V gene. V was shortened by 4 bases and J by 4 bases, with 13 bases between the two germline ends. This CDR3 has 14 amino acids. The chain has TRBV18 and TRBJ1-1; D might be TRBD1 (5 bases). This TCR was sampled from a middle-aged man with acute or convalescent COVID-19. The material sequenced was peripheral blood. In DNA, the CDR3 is TGTGCCAGCTCACTGGCCGTCGGGGGCACTGAAGCTTTCTTT. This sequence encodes CASSLAVGGTEAFF.